These 3 T cell receptor beta chains came from one sample sequenced in a study of cytomegalovirus exposure and HLA in healthy donors. With 60 Vbeta and 13 Jbeta primers, the PCR was carried out. This table comes from immunoSEQ multiplex PCR, and its TCRdb copy is limited to in-frame clones, with some not included. The table records more than 75,000 clones, over 70% of them present only once. Sequencing was carried out using PBMCs. The receptors were gathered from a man in his forties in good health and CMV-seropositive.

By share, this clone ranks as medium-sized (0.01 to 0.1%). V and J are TRBV4-3 and TRBJ1-1; no clear D. V was cut by 1 base and J by 1 base, with 13 bases left in between. Germline V gives CDR1 LGHNA, CDR2 YSLEER. The CDR3 is 16 residues long. The CDR3: CASSQGRRAANTEAFF. CDR3 in DNA: TGCGCCAGCAGCCAAGGGAGGCGGGCAGCGAACACTGAAGCTTTCTTT.

The rearrangement uses TRBV29-1 and TRBJ2-1; 16 bases are shared with TRBD2. This CDR3 is 15 amino acids long. Germline V lookup: CDR1 SQVTM, CDR2 ANQGSEA. CDR3 protein: CAGRTPGLAGGAQFF. The CDR3 region has the DNA TGCGCGGGGAGGACTCCGGGACTAGCGGGAGGGGCTCAGTTCTTC.

The gene calls are TRBV11-2 and TRBJ2-3; D is unclear. This CDR3 is 13 amino acids long. CDR1 is SGHAT, CDR2 FQNNGV, per germline. Deletions cut 4 bases from V and 4 bases from J, with 9 bases between. CDR3 in amino acids: CASSSDIADTQYF. In DNA, the CDR3 is TGTGCCAGCAGCTCTGACATCGCAGATACGCAGTATTTT.